This TCR beta chain was recovered during a study of T cell responses to AZD1222 COVID-19 vaccine. Repertoires were generated with immunoSEQ multiplex PCR, while TCRdb's copy carries only in-frame clones and drops some. The sample has 130,000 to 150,000 clones, about nine tenths seen once. Study conclusions and caveats: Among spike-specific TCRs, nearly half reportedly target unmutated variant regions.

The CDR3 length is 13 residues. The V and J ends lost 8 bases and 0 bases respectively, with 5 bases between them. Germline V gives CDR1 LNHDA, CDR2 SQIVND (reference sequence). A word on this clone: Its antigen is not known.

This specimen consisted of peripheral blood, obtained on day 0 of AZD1222 vaccination. This TCR came from an adult in good health. V is TRBV19 and J is TRBJ2-6; D gene ambiguous. In nucleotides, the CDR3 is TGTGCCAGTCGGTCCTCTGGGGCCAACGTCCTGACTTTC. The encoded protein is CASRSSGANVLTF.